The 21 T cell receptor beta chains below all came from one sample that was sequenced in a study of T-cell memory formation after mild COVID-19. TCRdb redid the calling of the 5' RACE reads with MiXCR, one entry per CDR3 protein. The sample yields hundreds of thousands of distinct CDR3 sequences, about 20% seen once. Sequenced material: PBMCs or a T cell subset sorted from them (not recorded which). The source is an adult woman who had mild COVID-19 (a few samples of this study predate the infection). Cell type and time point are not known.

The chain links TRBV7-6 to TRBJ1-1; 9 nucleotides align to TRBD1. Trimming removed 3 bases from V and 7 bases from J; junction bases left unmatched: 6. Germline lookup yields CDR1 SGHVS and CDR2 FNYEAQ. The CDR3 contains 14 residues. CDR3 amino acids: CASSFPGQGLEAFF. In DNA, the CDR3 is TGTGCCAGCAGCTTCCCGGGACAGGGACTTGAAGCTTTCTTT. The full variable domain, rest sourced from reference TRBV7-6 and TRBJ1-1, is GAGVSQSPRYKVTKRGQDVALRCDPISGHVSLYWYRQALGQGPEFLTYFNYEAQQDKSGLPNDRFSAERPEGSISTLTIQRTEQRDSAMYRCASSFPGQGLEAFFGQGTRLTVV.

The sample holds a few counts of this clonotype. CDR3 sequence reads: CASSLGRGTTNEKLFF. The CDR3 DNA reads TGCGCCAGCAGCTTGGGGAGGGGAACAACTAATGAAAAACTGTTTTTT. The chain couples TRBV5-1 to TRBJ1-4; D is perhaps TRBD1 (5 bases). The germline V gene has CDR1 SGHRS and CDR2 YFSETQ. This CDR3 contains 16 residues. Deletions cut 0 bases from V and 0 bases from J, with 9 bases between.

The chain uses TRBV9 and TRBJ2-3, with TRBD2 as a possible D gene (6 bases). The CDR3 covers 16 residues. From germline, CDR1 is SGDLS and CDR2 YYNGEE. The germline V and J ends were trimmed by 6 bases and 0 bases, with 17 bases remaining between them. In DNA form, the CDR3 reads TGTGCCAGCACCTTAGGAGGGGACCCTAGCACAGATACGCAGTATTTT. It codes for CASTLGGDPSTDTQYF.

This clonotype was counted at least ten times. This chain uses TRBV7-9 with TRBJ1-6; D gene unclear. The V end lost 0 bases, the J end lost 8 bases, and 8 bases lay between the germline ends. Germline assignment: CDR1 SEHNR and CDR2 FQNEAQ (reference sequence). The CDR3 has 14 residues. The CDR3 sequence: CASSLAFGDSPLHF. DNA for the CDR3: TGTGCCAGCAGCTTAGCGTTCGGGGATTCACCCCTCCACTTT.

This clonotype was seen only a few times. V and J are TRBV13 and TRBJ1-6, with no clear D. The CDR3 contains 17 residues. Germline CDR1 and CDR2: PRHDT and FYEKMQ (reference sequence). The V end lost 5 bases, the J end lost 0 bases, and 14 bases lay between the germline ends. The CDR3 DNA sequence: TGTGCCAGCAGCGCCGCAGGCCTTCACTCCTATAATTCACCCCTCCACTTT. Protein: CASSAAGLHSYNSPLHF.

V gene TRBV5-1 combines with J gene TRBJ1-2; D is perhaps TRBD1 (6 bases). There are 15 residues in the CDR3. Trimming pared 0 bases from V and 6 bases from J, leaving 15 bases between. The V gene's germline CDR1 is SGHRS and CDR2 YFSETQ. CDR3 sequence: CASSLDRGARNGYTF. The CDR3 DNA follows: TGCGCCAGCAGCTTGGATCGGGGGGCAAGGAATGGCTACACCTTC. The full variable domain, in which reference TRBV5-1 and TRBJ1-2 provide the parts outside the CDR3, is KAGVTQTPRYLIKTRGQQVTLSCSPISGHRSVSWYQQTPGQGLQFLFEYFSETQRNKGNFPGRFSGRQFSNSRSEMNVSTLELGDSALYLCASSLDRGARNGYTFGSGTRLTVV.

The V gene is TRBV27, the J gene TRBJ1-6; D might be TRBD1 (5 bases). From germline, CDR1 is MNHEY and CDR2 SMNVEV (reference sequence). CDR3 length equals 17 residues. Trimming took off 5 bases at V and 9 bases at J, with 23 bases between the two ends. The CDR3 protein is CASSPSLAGVYRSPLHF. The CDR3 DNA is TGTGCCAGCAGTCCGTCCCTCGCGGGGGTATACCGTTCACCCCTCCACTTT.

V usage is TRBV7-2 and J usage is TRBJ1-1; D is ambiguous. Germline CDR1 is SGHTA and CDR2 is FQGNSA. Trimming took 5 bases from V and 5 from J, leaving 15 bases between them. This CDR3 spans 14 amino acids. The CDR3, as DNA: TGTGCCAGCAGCCAAAGGCGGTACGGGACTGAAGCTTTCTTT. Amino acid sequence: CASSQRRYGTEAFF.

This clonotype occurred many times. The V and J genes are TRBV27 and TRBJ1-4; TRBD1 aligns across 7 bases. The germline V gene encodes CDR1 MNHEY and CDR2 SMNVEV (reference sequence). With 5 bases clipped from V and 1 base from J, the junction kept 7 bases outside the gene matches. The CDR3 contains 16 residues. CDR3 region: CASSPGQTLTNEKLFF. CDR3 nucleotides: TGTGCCAGCAGTCCGGGACAGACATTAACTAATGAAAAACTGTTTTTT. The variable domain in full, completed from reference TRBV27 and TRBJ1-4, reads EAQVTQNPRYLITVTGKKLTVTCSQNMNHEYMSWYRQDPGLGLRQIYYSMNVEVTDKGDVPEGYKVSRKEKRNFPLILESPSPNQTSLYFCASSPGQTLTNEKLFFGSGTQLSVL.

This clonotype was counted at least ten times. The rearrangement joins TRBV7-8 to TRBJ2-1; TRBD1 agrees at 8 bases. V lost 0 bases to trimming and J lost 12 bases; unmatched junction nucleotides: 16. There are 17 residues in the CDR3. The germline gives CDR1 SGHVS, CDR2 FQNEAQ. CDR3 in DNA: TGTGCCAGCAGCTTAGCCTCCGGGACAGGTGGTTTGGGCGCGCAGTTCTTC. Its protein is CASSLASGTGGLGAQFF.

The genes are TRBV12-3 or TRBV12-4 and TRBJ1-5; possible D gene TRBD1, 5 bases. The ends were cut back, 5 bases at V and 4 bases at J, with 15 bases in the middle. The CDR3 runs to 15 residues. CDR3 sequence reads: CASSQSRNRNQPQHF. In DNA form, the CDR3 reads TGTGCCAGCAGTCAATCGAGGAACAGGAATCAGCCCCAGCATTTT.

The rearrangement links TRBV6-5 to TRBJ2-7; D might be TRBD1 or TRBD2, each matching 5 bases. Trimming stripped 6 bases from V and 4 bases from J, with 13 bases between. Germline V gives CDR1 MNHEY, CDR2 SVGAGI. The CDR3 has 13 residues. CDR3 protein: CASSHGAGYEQYF. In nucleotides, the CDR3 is TGTGCCAGCAGCCACGGGGCAGGATACGAGCAGTACTTC.

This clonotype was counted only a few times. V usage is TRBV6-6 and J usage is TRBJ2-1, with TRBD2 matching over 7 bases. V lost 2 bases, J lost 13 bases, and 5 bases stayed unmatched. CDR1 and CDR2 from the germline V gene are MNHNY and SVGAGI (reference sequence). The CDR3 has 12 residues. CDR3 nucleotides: TGTGCCAGCAGTTACGGACTAGGCGATCAGTTCTTC. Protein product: CASSYGLGDQFF.

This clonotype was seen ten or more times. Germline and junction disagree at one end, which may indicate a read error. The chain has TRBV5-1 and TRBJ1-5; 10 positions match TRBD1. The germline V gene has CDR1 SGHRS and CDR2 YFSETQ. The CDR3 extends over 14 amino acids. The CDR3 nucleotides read TGTGCCAGCAGTCTCGGACAGGGGGATCAGCCCCAGCATTTT. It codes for CASSLGQGDQPQHF. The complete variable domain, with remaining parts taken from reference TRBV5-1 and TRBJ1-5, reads KAGVTQTPRYLIKTRGQQVTLSCSPISGHRSVSWYQQTPGQGLQFLFEYFSETQRNKGNFPGRFSGRQFSNSRSEMNVSTLELGDSALYLCASSLGQGDQPQHFGDGTRLSIL.

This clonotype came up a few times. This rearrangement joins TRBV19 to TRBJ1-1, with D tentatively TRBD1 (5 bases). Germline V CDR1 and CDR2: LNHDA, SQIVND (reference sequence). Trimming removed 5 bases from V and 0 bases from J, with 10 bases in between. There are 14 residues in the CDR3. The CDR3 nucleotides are TGTGCCAGTAGTGGGGGGGAACTGAACACTGAAGCTTTCTTT. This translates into CASSGGELNTEAFF.

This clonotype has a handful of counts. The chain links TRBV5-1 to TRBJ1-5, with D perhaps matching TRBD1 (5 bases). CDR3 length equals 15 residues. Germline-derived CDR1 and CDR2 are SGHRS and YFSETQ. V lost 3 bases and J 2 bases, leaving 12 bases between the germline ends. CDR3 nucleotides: TGCGCCAGCAGCTCCGGGTTACAGGGCAATCAGCCCCAGCATTTT. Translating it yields CASSSGLQGNQPQHF.

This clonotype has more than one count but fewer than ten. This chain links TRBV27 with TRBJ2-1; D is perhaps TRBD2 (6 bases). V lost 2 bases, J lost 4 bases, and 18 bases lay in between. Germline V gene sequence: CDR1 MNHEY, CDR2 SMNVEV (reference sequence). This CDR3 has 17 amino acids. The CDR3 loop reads CASSLAGGAREYNEQFF. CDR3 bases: TGTGCCAGCAGTTTAGCAGGCGGGGCGAGAGAGTACAATGAGCAGTTCTTC.

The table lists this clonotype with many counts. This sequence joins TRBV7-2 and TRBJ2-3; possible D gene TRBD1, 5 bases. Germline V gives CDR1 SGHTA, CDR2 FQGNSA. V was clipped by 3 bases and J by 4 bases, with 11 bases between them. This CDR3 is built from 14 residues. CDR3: CASSFLGAADTQYF. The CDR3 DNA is TGTGCCAGCAGCTTTCTAGGGGCCGCAGATACGCAGTATTTT.

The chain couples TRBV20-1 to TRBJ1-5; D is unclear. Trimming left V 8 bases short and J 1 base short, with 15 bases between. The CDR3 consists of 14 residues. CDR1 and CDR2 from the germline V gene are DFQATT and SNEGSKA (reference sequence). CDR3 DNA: TGCAGTACCCAGCTAGGACTGAGCAATCAGCCCCAGCATTTT. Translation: CSTQLGLSNQPQHF.

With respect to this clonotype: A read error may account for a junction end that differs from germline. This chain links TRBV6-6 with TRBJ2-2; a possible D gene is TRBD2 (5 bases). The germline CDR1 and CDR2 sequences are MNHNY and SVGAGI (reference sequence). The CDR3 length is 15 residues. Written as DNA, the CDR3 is TGTGCCAGCAGTTACGAGGGAGAAACAGCCGGGGAGCTGATTTTT. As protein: CASSYEGETAGELIF.

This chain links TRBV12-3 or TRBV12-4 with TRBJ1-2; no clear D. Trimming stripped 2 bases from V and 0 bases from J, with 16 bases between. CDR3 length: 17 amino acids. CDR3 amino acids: CASSLRPGSGANYGYTF. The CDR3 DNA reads TGTGCCAGCAGTTTACGTCCCGGTTCCGGGGCTAACTATGGCTACACCTTC.